The 8 T cell receptor beta chains in this list originate from one sample, sequenced in a study of molecular identifiers for immune sequencing clone quantification. One entry per CDR3 protein results from TCRdb running MiXCR on the PCR reads. The sample has about 510,000 distinct CDR3 sequences, 20% to 25% seen once. The sequencing sample was made of naive CD8+ T cells from blood, with Jurkat cell RNA spiked in. Subset specified: FACS-sorted CD8+CD4-CCR7+CD45RA+ naive T cells. The receptors were gathered from a human donor in good health. Some libraries in this study had Jurkat cell RNA spiked in.

The chain carries TRBV29-1 and TRBJ2-5, with 13 bases fitting TRBD2. This CDR3 has 14 amino acids. V was clipped by 4 bases and J by 5 bases; unmatched bases: 4. CDR1 is SQVTM, CDR2 ANQGSEA, per germline. The CDR3 DNA sequence: TGCAGCGTTGTAACTAGCGGGGGGGGGGAGACCCAGTACTTC. Translating gives CSVVTSGGGETQYF.

Ten or more counts support this clonotype. This chain uses TRBV12-3 or TRBV12-4 with TRBJ1-4; 7 bases are shared with TRBD1. J gave up 6 bases and V 3 bases, and 7 bases lay outside the gene matches. The CDR3 consists of 15 residues. The DNA of the CDR3 is TGTGCCAGCAGTTTCTCGCCAGGGGGTTATGAAAAACTGTTTTTT. Translated: CASSFSPGGYEKLFF.

This clonotype has a count of ten or more. V gene TRBV12-3 or TRBV12-4 combines with J gene TRBJ2-5, with unresolved D. The CDR3 loop spans 14 amino acids. V gave up 3 bases and J gave up 1 base, with 9 bases separating them. CDR3 DNA sequence: TGTGCCAGCAGTTTTGCGTCCGGCCAAGAGACCCAGTACTTC. It is translated as CASSFASGQETQYF.

This clonotype was observed many times. J is TRBJ2-3 and V is TRBV5-1; 8 positions agree with TRBD2. CDR3 length equals 16 residues. CDR1 SGHRS and CDR2 YFSETQ come from the germline V gene. J lost 4 bases, V lost 0 bases, and 7 bases had no gene match. The CDR3 reads CASSLEGSGVSDTQYF. CDR3 DNA sequence: TGCGCCAGCAGCTTGGAAGGTAGCGGGGTGTCAGATACGCAGTATTTT.

Worth noting for this clonotype: Its ends do not fully match the called genes, so a read error is possible. V is TRBV4-2 and J is TRBJ2-2, with D possibly matching TRBD2 (6 bases). Per germline, CDR1 LGHNA and CDR2 YNFKEQ. The CDR3 has 14 residues. Written as DNA, the CDR3 is TGTGCCAGCAGCCCAATCCCGATGACCGGGGGGCTGTTTTTT. Protein product: CASSPIPMTGGLFF.

The table lists this clonotype with many counts. The rearrangement uses TRBV5-6 and TRBJ2-7, with D possibly TRBD2 on 5 matching bases. CDR1 is SGHDT, CDR2 YYEEEE, per germline. The CDR3 covers 15 residues. Trimming took 4 bases from V and 1 from J, leaving 15 bases between them. The CDR3 region is CASSRGSGPSYEQYF. Here the CDR3 DNA reads TGTGCCAGCAGCCGAGGGTCAGGCCCGTCCTACGAGCAGTACTTC.

In this sample, this clonotype turned up many times. J is TRBJ1-1 and V is TRBV3-1; the D is unclear. V was cut by 1 base and J by 5 bases, with 5 bases left in between. Per the germline V gene, CDR1 is LGHDT and CDR2 is YNNKEL (reference sequence). The CDR3 spans 12 residues. CDR3 nucleotide sequence: TGTGCCAGCAGCCAAGCAACGACTGAAGCTTTCTTT. This sequence encodes CASSQATTEAFF.

This clonotype was recorded at least ten times. V and J are TRBV9 and TRBJ2-2; D is uncertain. The CDR3 sequence is 15 residues long. The V end lost 0 bases, the J end lost 4 bases, and 10 bases lay between the germline ends. The germline gives CDR1 SGDLS, CDR2 YYNGEE. This CDR3 is CASSVGSGFTGELFF. The CDR3 DNA follows: TGTGCCAGCAGCGTAGGGTCCGGGTTCACCGGGGAGCTGTTTTTT.